This T cell receptor (beta chain) was found in a study of tumor-infiltrating lymphocytes in primary liver carcinoma (dated by TCRdb to 2017 to 2019). For the study in its entirety: Of the five patients (three men and two women, aged 30 to 69 years), four had hepatocellular carcinoma and one had combined HCC and intrahepatic cholangiocarcinoma. Tumors of the five patients were stage T1-T3 N0M0 with maximum diameters of roughly 4 to 11 cm. Samples yielded roughly 3.5 to 7.13 million productive TCRbeta reads; read depth did not differ significantly between tissue types. For each liver tumor, the study sampled five regions along with adjacent normal tissue and blood, and applied TCRbeta repertoire sequencing, expression microarrays and whole-exome sequencing. A total of approximately 35 specimens from 5 patients, comprising some 25 tumor regions, 5 adjacent noncancerous liver tissues and 5 peripheral blood samples, were covered by TCRbeta repertoire sequencing. To link TCRbeta repertoire diversity with the local molecular phenotype, the approximately 23 tumor region samples were profiled using Agilent mRNA microarrays. Reproducibility between technical replicate repertoires was high, with correlation coefficients above 0.95 and mean shared-clone rates roughly 0.86. What the authors observed across the whole study: Only roughly 7-24% of top clones appeared in all five regions of a tumor, which suggests that tumor-infiltrating T cells are spatially heterogeneous. Only the TCR beta chain was sequenced, so true repertoire diversity is likely underestimated because unpaired alpha chains were not captured. Comparison of CD4+ and CD8+ T cell repertoires was precluded by the use of bulk unsorted samples. The top 250 clones made up a significantly larger repertoire fraction in tumors than in blood (p = 0.039). Only 4 to 6 patients were included in the study, and the authors note that the findings should be validated in a larger study. Repertoire overlap was found to be higher between tumor regions (mean roughly 35%) than between tumor-adjacent (about 17%) or tumor-blood (14%) pairs, consistent with antigen-driven expansion.

The table lists this clonotype with a count of one. The antigen it recognizes is unknown. A junction end diverges from the germline sequence, so it may reflect a read error. Total RNA and DNA were co-extracted from around 20-30 mg of bulk tissue with the AllPrep DNA/RNA mini kit, without cell sorting. Four to six patients with histopathologically diagnosed primary liver carcinoma underwent surgical resection in China between late 2015 and March 2016. At the time of sampling, the patients had chronic HBV infection and had not received any treatment. Each tumor was sampled at five spatially separated regions: the tumor centre plus the superior, inferior, left-lateral and right-lateral poles. Histological examination found more than 75% viable tumor cells in every tumor sample. Fresh tumor and adjacent tissue pieces were bisected, with one half stored in RNAlater at -80 degrees C and the other half sent for histology.

CDR1 is given as SQVTM and CDR2 as ANQGSEA, both from the germline V gene. The CDR3 runs 15 residues from the cysteine to the phenylalanine. The retained sequence is limited to the CDR3, 45 bases, with the frame set at the first base. Starting from roughly 540 ng total RNA, TCRbeta-specific cDNA was produced by reverse transcription with a constant-region primer and ProtoScript II reverse transcriptase. Three nested multiplex PCR rounds, following a slightly modified ARM-PCR procedure, were used to build the TCRbeta libraries. Each of the first two PCR rounds ran for approximately 10 cycles and used multiplex TRBV1-TRBV30 forward primers together with a Cbeta reverse primer. A final 25-cycle PCR with Deep VentR polymerase added sample barcodes and Illumina adapters. Before sequencing, amplicons of 200-500 bp were purified from gel using a QIAquick gel extraction kit. TCRbeta amplicons were sequenced on an Illumina HiSeq 2500 with 250-bp paired-end reads. On the authors' methods: Quality trimming of reads was performed with Trimmomatic v0.33, and paired reads were merged with FLASH v1.2.11 so that full CDR3 sequences could be recovered. MiGEC v1.2.1b assigned V, D and J germline segments to the rearranged TCRbeta sequences. Clonotype statistics and Shannon-Wiener diversity indices were calculated with VDJtools v1.0.0. Except for diversity analysis, only each sample's 250 most abundant clonotypes were used in subsequent analyses to reduce sampling bias. TCRdb's own reprocessing of the public reads used fastp at Q25 and MiXCR and kept productive beta chains. Every distinct CDR3 protein forms one entry, paired with its most common genes and DNA. Here the V and J calls rest on TCRdb's processing, not on the authors' analysis. For this sample the table gives roughly 200,000 distinct CDR3 sequences, of which around four fifths were detected only once. The ten largest clones take up roughly 20% of the sample.

The rearrangement combines TRBV29-1 with TRBJ2-2, with 9 middle bases fitting TRBD2. The source is a middle-aged man with primary liver carcinoma and hepatitis B virus infection. Sequenced sample: tumor tissue from primary liver carcinoma. The CDR3 protein sequence reads: CSVGTSAANARELFF. The base sequence is TGCAGCGTTGGGACTAGCGCGGCGAACGCCCGGGAGCTCTTTTTC.